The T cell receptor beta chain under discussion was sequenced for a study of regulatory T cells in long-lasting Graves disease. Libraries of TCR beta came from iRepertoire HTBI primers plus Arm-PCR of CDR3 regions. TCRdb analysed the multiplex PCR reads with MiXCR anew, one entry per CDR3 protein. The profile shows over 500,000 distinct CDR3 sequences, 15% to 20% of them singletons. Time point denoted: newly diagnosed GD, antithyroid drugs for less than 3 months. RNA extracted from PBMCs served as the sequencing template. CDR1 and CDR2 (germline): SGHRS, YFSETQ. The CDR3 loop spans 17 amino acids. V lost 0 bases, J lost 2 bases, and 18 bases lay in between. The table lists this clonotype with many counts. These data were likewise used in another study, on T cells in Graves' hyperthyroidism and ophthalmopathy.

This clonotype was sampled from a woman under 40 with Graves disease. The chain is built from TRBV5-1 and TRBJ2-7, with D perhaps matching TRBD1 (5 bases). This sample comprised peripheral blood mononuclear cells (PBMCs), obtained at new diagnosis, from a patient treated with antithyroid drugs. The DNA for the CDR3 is TGCGCCAGCAGCTTGGGCCCTTTACAGGAACCTCCCTACGAGCAGTACTTC. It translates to CASSLGPLQEPPYEQYF.